This paragraph reports one T cell receptor beta chain. The data were obtained in a study of blood T cell repertoires in COVID-19. On the study more broadly: T cells, B-cell-depleted T cells, or PBMCs supplied cDNA or gDNA.

Sequenced by immunoSEQ multiplex PCR; TCRdb stores in-frame clones only, minus some. The sample records 89,000 or so clones, roughly 95% being singletons. Germline CDR1 reads MDHEN; CDR2 reads SYDVKM. The ends lost 6 bases at V and 1 base at J; junction bases unmatched: 7. The CDR3 has 15 amino acids. This chain links TRBV28 with TRBJ2-7; 9 bases line up with TRBD2. Sequencing was performed on peripheral blood. This receptor was identified in a human donor with active COVID-19. The donor label of this sample is uncertain. The CDR3 region has the DNA TGTGCCAGCAGAAATAGCGGGAGTGGGTCCTACGAGCAGTACTTC. Protein: CASRNSGSGSYEQYF.